This is a list of T cell receptor beta chains from one sample in a study of OX40 agonist ivuxolimab in advanced cancers. Generated by immunoSEQ multiplex PCR, the TCRdb table keeps only in-frame clones and is missing some. The sample shows under 85,000 clones, approximately 86% of them seen only once. Sequenced here: CD4+ or CD8+ T cells sorted from blood, sampled in a trial of the OX40 agonist ivuxolimab. Receptors were obtained from an adult with an advanced solid tumor such as melanoma, head and neck, liver or kidney cancer. CDR3s include the opening cysteine and the closing phenylalanine or tryptophan. D genes are given only for firm matches. Expanded clones get a size class; other rows say once, few or many, or leave the size out.

d_gene: TRBD1
abundance: -
v_gene: TRBV5-4
j_gene: TRBJ2-7
CDR3nt: TGTGTCTACCAGGGGGCCACGACCTACGAGCAGTACTTC
CDR3aa: CVYQGATTYEQYF

d_gene: TRBD1
abundance: -
v_gene: TRBV19
j_gene: TRBJ2-1
CDR3nt: TGTGCCAGTAGGGATGACAGGGCGAGCTCCTACAATGAGCAGTTCTTC
CDR3aa: CASRDDRASSYNEQFF

d_gene: -
abundance: -
v_gene: TRBV7-2
j_gene: TRBJ1-2
CDR3nt: TGTGCCAGCAGCTTAGAACCGACCTCCAGAGGCTACACCTTC
CDR3aa: CASSLEPTSRGYTF

d_gene: TRBD1
abundance: -
v_gene: TRBV5-1
j_gene: TRBJ2-1
CDR3nt: TGCGCCAGCAGCTTGGCAGGGGGCGGGTACAATGAGCAGTTCTTC
CDR3aa: CASSLAGGGYNEQFF

d_gene: TRBD1
abundance: -
v_gene: TRBV6-1
j_gene: TRBJ2-1
CDR3nt: TGTGCCAGCAGGAGTACCGGGACAGGGAGGAATGAGCAGTTCTTC
CDR3aa: CASRSTGTGRNEQFF

d_gene: -
abundance: -
v_gene: TRBV29-1
j_gene: TRBJ2-1
CDR3nt: TGCAGCGTCGCCACCCCACCCGATGAGCAGTTCTTC
CDR3aa: CSVATPPDEQFF

d_gene: -
abundance: -
v_gene: TRBV5-4
j_gene: TRBJ1-2
CDR3nt: TGTGCCAGCAGCTTGGACCCAGCCTCCTTAGGTGGCTACACCTTC
CDR3aa: CASSLDPASLGGYTF

d_gene: TRBD1
abundance: -
v_gene: TRBV6-5
j_gene: TRBJ1-1
CDR3nt: TGTGCCAGCAGATTAGGCAGGGGGCTCGAAGCTTTCTTT
CDR3aa: CASRLGRGLEAFF

d_gene: TRBD2
abundance: -
v_gene: TRBV30
j_gene: TRBJ2-1
CDR3nt: TGTGCCTGGCGGCGGGCTAGCGGGAGGGGTGAGCAGTTCTTC
CDR3aa: CAWRRASGRGEQFF

d_gene: -
abundance: -
v_gene: TRBV19
j_gene: TRBJ1-4
CDR3nt: TGTGCCAGTAGTATAGCCGGGGTTCATGAAAAACTGTTTTTT
CDR3aa: CASSIAGVHEKLFF

d_gene: -
abundance: -
v_gene: TRBV5-4
j_gene: TRBJ1-1
CDR3nt: TGTGCCAGCAGCTTTCGAGGGAGAAGCACTGAAGCTTTCTTT
CDR3aa: CASSFRGRSTEAFF

d_gene: -
abundance: -
v_gene: TRBV7-6
j_gene: TRBJ2-2
CDR3nt: TGTGCCAGCAGCTTACGGAACGGGGAGCTGTTTTTT
CDR3aa: CASSLRNGELFF

d_gene: TRBD2
abundance: -
v_gene: TRBV7-3
j_gene: TRBJ2-1
CDR3nt: TGTGCCAGCAGCGAAGTACTAGCGGGGGAGCAGTTCTTC
CDR3aa: CASSEVLAGEQFF

d_gene: -
abundance: once
v_gene: TRBV10-3
j_gene: TRBJ1-6
CDR3nt: TGTGCCATCAGTCCAGGGGAATCCTATAATTCACCCCTCCACTTT
CDR3aa: CAISPGESYNSPLHF

d_gene: TRBD1
abundance: few
v_gene: TRBV4-3
j_gene: TRBJ2-2
CDR3nt: TGCGCCAGCAGCCCCGGACCAGGGGGTAACACCGGGGAGCTGTTTTTT
CDR3aa: CASSPGPGGNTGELFF

d_gene: -
abundance: -
v_gene: TRBV7-9
j_gene: TRBJ2-5
CDR3nt: TGTGCCAGCAGCCGCTTGAGGGCAGGGGAGACCCAGTACTTC
CDR3aa: CASSRLRAGETQYF

d_gene: TRBD2
abundance: -
v_gene: TRBV11-3
j_gene: TRBJ2-1
CDR3nt: TGTGCCAGCAGCCCAGGGACTAGCGGGTATGAGCAGTTCTTC
CDR3aa: CASSPGTSGYEQFF

d_gene: TRBD1
abundance: -
v_gene: TRBV19
j_gene: TRBJ1-4
CDR3nt: TGTGCCAGCAGGGACAGGGGTGCAACTAATGAAAAACTGTTTTTT
CDR3aa: CASRDRGATNEKLFF

d_gene: -
abundance: -
v_gene: TRBV5-1
j_gene: TRBJ2-2
CDR3nt: TGCGCCAGCAGCCACTGGACAGCGGGGCCCACCGGGGAGCTGTTTTTT
CDR3aa: CASSHWTAGPTGELFF

d_gene: -
abundance: -
v_gene: TRBV7-2
j_gene: TRBJ2-7
CDR3nt: TGTGCCAGCAGCCCCAGCGCTAGCTTATACTACGAGCAGTACTTC
CDR3aa: CASSPSASLYYEQYF

d_gene: TRBD2
abundance: few
v_gene: TRBV7-9
j_gene: TRBJ2-1
CDR3nt: TGTGCCAGCAGCTTAGGACTAGCGGGGGGTCCTGGGCTTTATGAGCAGTTCTTC
CDR3aa: CASSLGLAGGPGLYEQFF

d_gene: TRBD1
abundance: -
v_gene: TRBV10-3
j_gene: TRBJ2-1
CDR3nt: TGTGCCATCAGTGAGAACAGGGGCAATGAGCAGTTCTTC
CDR3aa: CAISENRGNEQFF

d_gene: -
abundance: -
v_gene: TRBV7-2
j_gene: TRBJ2-1
CDR3nt: TGTGCCAGCAGCTTACAACAGGGCGAAATTGAGCAGTTCTTC
CDR3aa: CASSLQQGEIEQFF